Each of the 12 T cell receptor beta chains below was sequenced from the same sample in a study of blood T cell repertoires in COVID-19. The data were produced by immunoSEQ multiplex PCR, yet TCRdb's version contains in-frame clones alone and is incomplete. The sample contains 150,000 to 200,000 clones, around four fifths of which appear only once. Sequenced input: peripheral blood. These receptors were collected from a man between 70 and 80 years old with acute or convalescent COVID-19.

This chain links TRBV30 with TRBJ1-4, with unresolved D. The V end was cut by 2 bases, the J end by 6 bases, with 4 bases between. This CDR3 region has 11 residues. Germline CDR1 reads GTSNPN; CDR2 reads SVGIG (reference sequence). The chain's CDR3 is CAWSPDEKLFF. In DNA, the CDR3 is TGTGCCTGGAGTCCCGATGAAAAACTGTTTTTT.

The gene calls are TRBV5-1 and TRBJ1-1; no definite D call. From germline, CDR1 is SGHRS and CDR2 YFSETQ. The V end was cut by 5 bases, the J end by 0 bases, with 14 bases between. The CDR3 runs to 15 residues. CDR3 DNA sequence: TGCGCCAGCAGACCCCAGGTTGACCTGAACACTGAAGCTTTCTTT. This gives the protein CASRPQVDLNTEAFF.

The chain employs TRBV12-3 or TRBV12-4 and TRBJ1-2; TRBD1 matches at 7 bases. J gave up 8 bases and V 4 bases, and 4 bases lay outside the gene matches. The CDR3 loop spans 12 amino acids. The CDR3: CASSYTGAGYTF. In DNA, the CDR3 is TGTGCCAGCAGTTATACAGGGGCGGGCTACACCTTC.

The rearrangement links TRBV18 to TRBJ1-1; D may be TRBD1 (6 bases). CDR3 size: 14 residues. The germline V gene has CDR1 KGHSH and CDR2 LQKENI. Trimming took 6 bases from V and 6 from J, leaving 17 bases between them. The CDR3 is CASSFGTPNSEAFF. Here the CDR3 DNA reads TGTGCCAGCTCTTTTGGGACACCCAACTCTGAAGCTTTCTTT.

This clone was counted once. This rearrangement joins TRBV10-3 to TRBJ2-7; 11 bases align to TRBD2. This CDR3 region has 16 residues. Germline CDR1 ENHRY, CDR2 SYGVKD. The V gene end was trimmed by 0 bases and the J gene end by 7 bases; junction bases not matched to a gene: 8. The CDR3 sequence is CAISESLTSGGREQYF. CDR3 coding DNA: TGTGCCATCAGTGAGTCATTAACTAGCGGGGGCAGGGAGCAGTACTTC.

This clone showed up just once. V and J are TRBV6-5 and TRBJ1-2; D perhaps matches TRBD1 (6 bases). Trimming shortened V by 7 bases and J by 3 bases, and 15 bases separated the two germline ends. CDR1 and CDR2 (germline): MNHEY, SVGAGI. The CDR3 totals 14 residues. CDR3 sequence (DNA): TGTGCCAGCACCAGAGGACAGTCTTACTATGGCTACACCTTC. It is translated as CASTRGQSYYGYTF.

The chain links TRBV21-1 to TRBJ1-2. TRBV21-1 is given as a pseudogene. The CDR3 covers 16 residues. The CDR3 reads CASSTGGTNSNYGYTF. The CDR3 DNA reads TGTGCCAGCAGCACTGGAGGGACCAACTCTAACTATGGCTACACCTTC.

V is TRBV28 and J is TRBJ1-4; weak D call: TRBD1 (5 bases). In germline, CDR1 is MDHEN, CDR2 SYDVKM. The CDR3 length is 13 residues. V shed 8 bases and J shed 5 bases, with 12 bases lying between them. In DNA form, the CDR3 reads TGTGCCAGCGGGTGGACAATGAATGAAAAACTGTTTTTT. Translated: CASGWTMNEKLFF.

This clone came up a few times. V is TRBV3-1 (or the pseudogene TRBV3-2) and J is TRBJ2-7; D gene uncertain. The CDR3 extends over 13 amino acids. Germline values: CDR1 LGHDT, CDR2 YNNKEL (reference sequence). V gave up 3 bases and J gave up 0 bases, with 6 bases separating them. The CDR3 nucleotides are TGTGCCAGCAGCCAGGGCGACTCCTACGAGCAGTACTTC. Its protein product is CASSQGDSYEQYF.

CDR3 protein: CASSTRTGANSNQPQHF. The CDR3 DNA follows: TGTGCCAGCTCAACTCGGACAGGGGCAAATAGCAATCAGCCCCAGCATTTT. J is TRBJ1-5 and V is TRBV18, with 9 bases aligning to TRBD1. Germline V lookup: CDR1 KGHSH, CDR2 LQKENI. The CDR3 is 17 residues long. The ends lost 5 bases at V and 0 bases at J; junction bases unmatched: 8.

This chain joins TRBV27 and TRBJ1-1; 8 positions match TRBD1. This CDR3 is built from 13 residues. Germline V CDR1 and CDR2: MNHEY, SMNVEV (reference sequence). Trimming removed 5 bases from V and 4 bases from J; junction bases left unmatched: 3. The CDR3 spells CASSVGTGTEAFF. The CDR3 DNA is TGTGCCAGCAGTGTCGGGACAGGCACTGAAGCTTTCTTT.

In DNA form, the CDR3 reads TGTGCCAGCAGCGAGACAGTTTCAGGCACTGAAGCTTTCTTT. Amino acids: CASSETVSGTEAFF. The chain employs TRBV7-2 and TRBJ1-1; D perhaps matches TRBD1 (5 bases). The CDR3 consists of 14 residues. Trimming removed 5 bases from V and 4 bases from J, with 14 bases in between. Germline V CDR1 and CDR2: SGHTA, FQGNSA.